This T cell receptor beta chain was sequenced for a study of early T cells in non-severe SARS-CoV-2 infection. V lost 3 bases, J lost 3 bases, and 2 bases stayed unmatched. The germline V gene encodes CDR1 SGHRS and CDR2 YFSETQ. The CDR3 spans 14 residues. Researchers tagged individual cDNA molecules with unique molecular identifiers. One entry per CDR3 protein, called by TCRdb with MiXCR from the 5' RACE reads. The sample has more than 85,000 distinct CDR3 sequences, over 15% seen once; the top ten hold roughly 1.3%. The V gene is TRBV5-1, the J gene TRBJ1-1, with 10 bases that match TRBD1. The TCR sequence derives from an adult who was a healthcare worker with PCR-confirmed SARS-CoV-2 infection or an uninfected control (not recorded which). The source material was whole blood. The CDR3 DNA reads TGCGCCAGCAGCTGGGGGACAGGGGACACTGAAGCTTTCTTT. Amino acid sequence: CASSWGTGDTEAFF.